Here is one T cell receptor (beta chain) with its context. The entry originates in a study of shared clonotypes between healthy human individuals. Turning to the study itself: Aged between 18 and 49, the donors were a couple of women and a few men.

TCRdb's table, derived via immunoSEQ multiplex PCR, lists solely in-frame clones and lacks some. Among over a million clones listed, more than 60% were seen once. This CDR3 is built from 14 residues. Germline V CDR1 and CDR2: SGDLS, YYNGEE. V was cut by 0 bases and J by 3 bases, with 9 bases left in between. Healthy adults negative for HIV, lacking recent acute infections or vaccinations, served as donors. Donors were Caucasian adults residing in Nashville, Tennessee, USA. The clonotype was recovered from a man aged 18-30 years in good health. Sequencing used memory CD4+ T cells sorted from blood. Subset described: CD45RA-negative fraction. The V call is TRBV9, the J call TRBJ1-2; tentative D call: TRBD1 (6 bases). The CDR3: CASSVGQADYGYTF. The DNA for the CDR3 is TGTGCCAGCAGCGTAGGACAGGCGGACTATGGCTACACCTTC.